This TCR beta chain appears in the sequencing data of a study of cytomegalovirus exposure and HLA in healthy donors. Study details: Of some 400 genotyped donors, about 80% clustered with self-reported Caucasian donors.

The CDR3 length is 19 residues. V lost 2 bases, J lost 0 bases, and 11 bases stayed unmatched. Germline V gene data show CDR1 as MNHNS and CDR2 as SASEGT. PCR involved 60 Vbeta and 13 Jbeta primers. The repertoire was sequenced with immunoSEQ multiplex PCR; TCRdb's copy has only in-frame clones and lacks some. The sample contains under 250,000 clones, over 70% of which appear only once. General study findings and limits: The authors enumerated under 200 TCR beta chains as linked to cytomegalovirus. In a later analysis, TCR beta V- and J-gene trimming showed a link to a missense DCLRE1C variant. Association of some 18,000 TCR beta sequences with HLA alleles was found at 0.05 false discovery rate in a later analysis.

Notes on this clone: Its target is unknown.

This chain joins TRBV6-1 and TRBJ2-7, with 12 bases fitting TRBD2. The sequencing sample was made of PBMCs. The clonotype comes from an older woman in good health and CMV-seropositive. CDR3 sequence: CASSENLAGGPGLSYEQYF. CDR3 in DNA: TGTGCCAGCAGTGAAAACCTAGCGGGAGGGCCGGGGCTCTCCTACGAGCAGTACTTC.